This section outlines one T cell receptor beta chain sequence together with its context. The sample holds a few counts of this clonotype. Its antigen is still unknown. Per-base qualities were not stored, and no clone one base away is much larger. This record comes from a study of T-cell reconstitution after alpha-beta-depleted transplantation in children (dated by TCRdb to the mid-2010s). At the level of the whole study: Using TCR repertoire profiling, the study quantitatively followed how T-cell immune reconstitution unfolded in children after TCRalphabeta/CD19-depleted allogeneic hematopoietic cell transplantation. The paper's findings and limits, for the study overall: Hyperexpanded clone frequencies declined over subsequent months; after one year, T-cell counts and TCRbeta diversity were mostly attributed to newly produced T cells. The high TCRbeta diversity at day 60 in some patients was ascribed to recipient T cells and intrathymic progenitors that had survived conditioning. The apparently early recovery of alphabetaT-cell counts about two months after transplant reportedly depended on only several hundred rapidly expanded clones that came from non-depleted graft cells.

This specimen's treatment or condition label, interpreted: allogeneic hematopoietic cell transplantation with graft depleted of TCRalphabeta T cells and CD19 B cells. The children who served as transplant recipients had been given grafts of TCRalphabeta/CD19-depleted allogeneic hematopoietic cells. Libraries were made using PCR. These reads were obtained on an Illumina HiSeq 2500. Molecular barcoding was employed in the preparation of TCR libraries, with unique molecular identifiers being used to normalize TCRbeta repertoire quantification. TCRdb reworked the public reads: Q25 trimming with fastp, MiXCR clone assembly, productive beta chains retained. Rows matching on CDR3 protein sequence are summarized as one entry with the most common DNA and genes. The sample includes under 250,000 distinct CDR3 sequences, with more than 15% observed a single time. The ten largest clones represent 40% to 50% of the sample.

At the junction V is shortened by 5 bases and J by 1 base; bases outside the gene matches: 7. The CDR3, from cysteine to phenylalanine, totals 15 residues. CDR3 DNA is the only sequence kept; it has 45 bases, read in frame from the first base. As encoded in the germline V gene (reference sequence), CDR1 is LGHDT while CDR2 is YNNKEL. The sequence was obtained from a male patient between 2 and 15 years old who had a stem cell transplant for acute lymphoblastic leukemia, so the T cells may come from the graft donor. Source: PBMCs, mostly from graft donor cells, taken 360 days after TCRalphabeta/CD19-depleted stem cell transplant. The rearrangement joined TRBV3-1 to TRBJ1-1; 7 central nucleotides agree with TRBD1. The CDR3 reads CASSYTGQSNTEAFF. The sequenced DNA is TGTGCCAGCAGCTATACGGGACAGTCGAACACTGAAGCTTTCTTT.